This T cell receptor beta chain was identified in a study of blood T cells in healthy people across ages. Alongside a J-beta primer mix, a sample-barcoded 5' primer served in a second PCR lasting about 7 to 12 cycles. TCRdb re-analysed the 5' RACE reads in MiXCR, keeping a single row per CDR3 protein. The table shows roughly 800,000 distinct CDR3 sequences, with 58% occurring only once. The CDR3 loop spans 17 amino acids. Germline assignment: CDR1 SGHTA and CDR2 FQGNSA. V was trimmed by 1 base and J by 1 base, leaving 16 bases between them. J is TRBJ2-5 and V is TRBV7-2; D is possibly TRBD1 (5 bases). The TCR sequence derives from a man under 40 in good health. Sequenced material: blood. This chain's CDR3 is CASSLGSRASFQETQYF. The CDR3, as DNA: TGTGCCAGCAGCTTAGGCAGCAGGGCCTCATTCCAAGAGACCCAGTACTTC.